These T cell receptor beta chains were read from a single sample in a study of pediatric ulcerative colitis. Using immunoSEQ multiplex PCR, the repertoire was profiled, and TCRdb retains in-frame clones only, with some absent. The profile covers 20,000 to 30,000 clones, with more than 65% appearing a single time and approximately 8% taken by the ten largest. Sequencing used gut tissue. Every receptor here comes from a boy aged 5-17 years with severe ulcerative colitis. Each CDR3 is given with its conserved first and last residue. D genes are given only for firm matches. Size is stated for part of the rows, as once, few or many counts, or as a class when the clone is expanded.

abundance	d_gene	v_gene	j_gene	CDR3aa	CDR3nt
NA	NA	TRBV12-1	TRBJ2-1	CASSFSDLSYNEQFF	TGTGCCAGCAGCTTTTCGGACTTGTCCTACAATGAGCAGTTCTTC
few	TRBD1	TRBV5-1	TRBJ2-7	CASSAQGDYEQYF	TGCGCCAGCAGCGCGCAGGGGGATTACGAGCAGTACTTC
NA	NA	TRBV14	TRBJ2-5	CASSQDLGETQYF	TGTGCCAGCAGCCAAGATTTAGGAGAGACCCAGTACTTC
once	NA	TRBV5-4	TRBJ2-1	CASSFRGSSNEQFF	TGTGCCAGCAGCTTCAGGGGATCGAGCAATGAGCAGTTCTTC
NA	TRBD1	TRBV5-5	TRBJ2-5	CASSITGVLETQYF	TGTGCCAGCAGTATAACAGGGGTCCTGGAGACCCAGTACTTC
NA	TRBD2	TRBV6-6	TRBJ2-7	CASRISGRAPYEQYF	TGTGCCAGCAGGATTAGCGGGAGGGCCCCCTACGAGCAGTACTTC
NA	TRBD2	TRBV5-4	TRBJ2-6	CASSPRTSGAGPGANVLTF	TGTGCCAGCAGCCCACGGACTAGCGGGGCCGGACCTGGGGCCAACGTCCTGACTTTC
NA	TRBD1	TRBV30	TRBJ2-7	CAWSGDRGYQYEQYF	TGTGCCTGGAGTGGGGACAGGGGGTACCAATACGAGCAGTACTTC
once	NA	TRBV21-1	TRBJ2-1	CASSKGPGLAGPYNEQFF	TGTGCCAGCAGCAAAGGCCCTGGACTAGCGGGACCCTACAATGAGCAGTTCTTC
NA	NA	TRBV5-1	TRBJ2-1	CASRTGNSYNEQFF	TGCGCCAGCAGGACAGGTAACTCCTACAATGAGCAGTTCTTC
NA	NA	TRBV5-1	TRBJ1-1	CASSRLAPNTEAFF	TGCGCCAGCAGCCGTTTAGCCCCGAACACTGAAGCTTTCTTT
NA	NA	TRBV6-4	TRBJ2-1	CASSPSHSYNEQFF	TGTGCCAGCAGCCCTAGCCACTCCTACAATGAGCAGTTCTTC
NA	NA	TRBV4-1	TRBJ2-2	CASSQDISGELFF	TGCGCCAGCAGCCAAGACATCTCCGGGGAGCTGTTTTTT
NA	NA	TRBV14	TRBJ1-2	CARAGGYYGYTF	TGTGCCAGGGCTGGGGGGTACTATGGCTACACCTTC
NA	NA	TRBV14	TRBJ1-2	CASSQDFEYGYTF	TGTGCCAGCAGCCAAGACTTTGAGTATGGCTACACCTTC
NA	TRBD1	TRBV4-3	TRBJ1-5	CASSQERGQGNQPQHF	TGCGCCAGCAGCCAAGAACGAGGACAGGGCAATCAGCCCCAGCATTTT
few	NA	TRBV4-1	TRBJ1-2	CASSHARDDGYTF	TGCGCCAGCAGCCACGCAAGAGATGATGGCTACACCTTC
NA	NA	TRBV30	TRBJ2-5	CAWSVSETQYF	TGTGCCTGGAGCGTGAGCGAGACCCAGTACTTC
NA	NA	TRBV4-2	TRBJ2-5	CASSQVDQETQYF	TGTGCCAGCAGCCAAGTAGACCAAGAGACCCAGTACTTC
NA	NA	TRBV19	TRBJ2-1	CASSISSVGGAYNEQFF	TGTGCCAGTAGTATCTCTTCGGTGGGAGGCGCCTACAATGAGCAGTTCTTC
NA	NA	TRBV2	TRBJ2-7	CASSFGGEQYF	TGTGCCAGCAGCTTTGGGGGCGAGCAGTACTTC
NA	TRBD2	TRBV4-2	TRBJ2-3	CASSQGLAGGPDTQYF	TGTGCCAGCAGCCAAGGGCTAGCGGGAGGGCCAGATACGCAGTATTTT
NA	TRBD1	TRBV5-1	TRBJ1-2	CASSWGDSLNYGYTF	TGCGCCAGCAGCTGGGGGGACAGCTTAAACTATGGCTACACCTTC
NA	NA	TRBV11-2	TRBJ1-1	CASSPKTNTEAFF	TGTGCCAGCAGCCCGAAAACTAACACTGAAGCTTTCTTT
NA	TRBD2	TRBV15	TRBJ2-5	CATSNFAGEGQETQYF	TGTGCCACCAGCAACTTTGCGGGGGAAGGGCAAGAGACCCAGTACTTC
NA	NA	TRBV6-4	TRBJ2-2	CASSPEGGTPGTGELFF	TGTGCCAGCAGTCCCGAAGGAGGGACCCCGGGCACCGGGGAGCTGTTTTTT
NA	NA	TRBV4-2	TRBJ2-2	CASSQVGGRPTGELFF	TGTGCCAGCAGCCAAGTAGGGGGGAGACCGACCGGGGAGCTGTTTTTT
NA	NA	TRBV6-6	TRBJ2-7	CATLGGAYEQYF	TGTGCCACCCTGGGCGGTGCCTACGAGCAGTACTTC
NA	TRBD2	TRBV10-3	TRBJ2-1	CAAGAVGDEQFF	TGTGCCGCGGGAGCGGTTGGCGATGAGCAGTTCTTC
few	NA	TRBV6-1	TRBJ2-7	CASSDSSRRGYEQYF	TGTGCCAGCAGTGATTCTAGCCGGAGGGGGTACGAGCAGTACTTC
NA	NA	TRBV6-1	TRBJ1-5	CASSEIIGRGFDQPQHF	TGTGCCAGCAGTGAAATAATTGGCAGGGGTTTTGATCAGCCCCAGCATTTT
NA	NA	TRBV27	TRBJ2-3	CASSPDVRSTDTQYF	TGTGCCAGCAGCCCCGACGTACGAAGCACAGATACGCAGTATTTT
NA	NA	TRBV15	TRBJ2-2	CATSRDLVNTGELFF	TGTGCCACCAGCAGAGATCTAGTGAACACCGGGGAGCTGTTTTTT
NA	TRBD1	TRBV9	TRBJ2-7	CASSRSGTGGSYEQYF	TGTGCCAGCAGCAGGTCCGGGACAGGGGGATCTTACGAGCAGTACTTC
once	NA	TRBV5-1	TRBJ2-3	CASSLAGEKTDTQYF	TGCGCCAGCAGCTTAGCAGGGGAAAAGACAGATACGCAGTATTTT
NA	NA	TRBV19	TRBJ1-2	CATLPAGRGANYGYTF	TGTGCCACTTTACCGGCGGGGCGGGGAGCTAACTATGGCTACACCTTC
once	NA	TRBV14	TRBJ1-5	CASSQSSNQPQHF	TGTGCCAGCAGCCAAAGTAGCAATCAGCCCCAGCATTTT
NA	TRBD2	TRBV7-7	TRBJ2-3	CASSPGLGAGGPDTQYF	TGTGCTAGCAGCCCAGGACTCGGGGCGGGAGGGCCAGATACGCAGTATTTT
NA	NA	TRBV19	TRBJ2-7	CASSTILGNSYEQYF	TGTGCCAGTAGTACGATCCTAGGTAACTCCTACGAGCAGTACTTC
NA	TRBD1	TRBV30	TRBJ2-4	CAWLPPGQGRNIQYF	TGTGCCTGGCTACCTCCGGGACAGGGGAGGAACATTCAGTACTTC
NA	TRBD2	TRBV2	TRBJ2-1	CASSDGYSGSVNEQFF	TGTGCCAGCAGTGATGGATACAGCGGGAGTGTCAATGAGCAGTTCTTC
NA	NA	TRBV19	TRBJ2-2	CASISNTGELFF	TGTGCCAGTATATCGAACACCGGGGAGCTGTTTTTT
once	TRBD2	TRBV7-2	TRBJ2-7	CASSQLPPSPAGALEQYF	TGTGCCAGCAGCCAACTTCCCCCCTCGCCAGCGGGGGCCCTCGAGCAGTACTTC
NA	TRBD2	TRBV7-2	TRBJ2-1	CASSLRLAGNNEQFF	TGTGCCAGCAGCCTCCGACTAGCGGGAAACAATGAGCAGTTCTTC
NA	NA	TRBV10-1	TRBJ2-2	CASSAAVSNTGELFF	TGCGCCAGCAGCGCAGCGGTGTCGAACACCGGGGAGCTGTTTTTT
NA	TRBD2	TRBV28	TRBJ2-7	CASTVGGGNYEQYF	TGTGCCAGCACCGTTGGGGGGGGTAACTACGAGCAGTACTTC
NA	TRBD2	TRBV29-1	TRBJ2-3	CSASPSGRGTDTQYF	TGCAGCGCCTCCCCCAGCGGGAGGGGCACAGATACGCAGTATTTT
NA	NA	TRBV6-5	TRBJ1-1	CASSYLYGTLNTEAFF	TGTGCCAGCAGTTACCTGTATGGGACTTTGAACACTGAAGCTTTCTTT
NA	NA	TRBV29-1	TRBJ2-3	CSVEDGVTSLTDTQYF	TGCAGCGTTGAAGATGGGGTCACCTCCCTCACAGATACGCAGTATTTT
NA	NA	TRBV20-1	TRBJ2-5	CSAPLVTQYF	TGCAGTGCCCCGCTGGTGACCCAGTACTTC
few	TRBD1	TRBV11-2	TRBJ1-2	CASSLAGTGEGYTF	TGTGCCAGCAGCTTAGCCGGGACAGGGGAGGGCTACACCTTC
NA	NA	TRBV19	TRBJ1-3	CASSKDDSGNTIYF	TGTGCCAGTAGCAAGGACGACTCTGGAAACACCATATATTTT
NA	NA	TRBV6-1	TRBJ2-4	CASSTTGYGDIQYF	TGTGCCAGCAGTACTACAGGGTATGGGGACATTCAGTACTTC
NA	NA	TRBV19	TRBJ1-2	CASETGNYGYTF	TGTGCCAGTGAAACAGGGAACTATGGCTACACCTTC
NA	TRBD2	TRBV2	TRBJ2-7	CASSRDYDKAFLSYEQYF	TGTGCCAGCAGTCGGGACTACGATAAGGCCTTCCTTTCCTACGAGCAGTACTTC
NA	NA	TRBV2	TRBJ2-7	CASIGQSYEQYF	TGTGCCAGCATCGGGCAATCCTACGAGCAGTACTTC